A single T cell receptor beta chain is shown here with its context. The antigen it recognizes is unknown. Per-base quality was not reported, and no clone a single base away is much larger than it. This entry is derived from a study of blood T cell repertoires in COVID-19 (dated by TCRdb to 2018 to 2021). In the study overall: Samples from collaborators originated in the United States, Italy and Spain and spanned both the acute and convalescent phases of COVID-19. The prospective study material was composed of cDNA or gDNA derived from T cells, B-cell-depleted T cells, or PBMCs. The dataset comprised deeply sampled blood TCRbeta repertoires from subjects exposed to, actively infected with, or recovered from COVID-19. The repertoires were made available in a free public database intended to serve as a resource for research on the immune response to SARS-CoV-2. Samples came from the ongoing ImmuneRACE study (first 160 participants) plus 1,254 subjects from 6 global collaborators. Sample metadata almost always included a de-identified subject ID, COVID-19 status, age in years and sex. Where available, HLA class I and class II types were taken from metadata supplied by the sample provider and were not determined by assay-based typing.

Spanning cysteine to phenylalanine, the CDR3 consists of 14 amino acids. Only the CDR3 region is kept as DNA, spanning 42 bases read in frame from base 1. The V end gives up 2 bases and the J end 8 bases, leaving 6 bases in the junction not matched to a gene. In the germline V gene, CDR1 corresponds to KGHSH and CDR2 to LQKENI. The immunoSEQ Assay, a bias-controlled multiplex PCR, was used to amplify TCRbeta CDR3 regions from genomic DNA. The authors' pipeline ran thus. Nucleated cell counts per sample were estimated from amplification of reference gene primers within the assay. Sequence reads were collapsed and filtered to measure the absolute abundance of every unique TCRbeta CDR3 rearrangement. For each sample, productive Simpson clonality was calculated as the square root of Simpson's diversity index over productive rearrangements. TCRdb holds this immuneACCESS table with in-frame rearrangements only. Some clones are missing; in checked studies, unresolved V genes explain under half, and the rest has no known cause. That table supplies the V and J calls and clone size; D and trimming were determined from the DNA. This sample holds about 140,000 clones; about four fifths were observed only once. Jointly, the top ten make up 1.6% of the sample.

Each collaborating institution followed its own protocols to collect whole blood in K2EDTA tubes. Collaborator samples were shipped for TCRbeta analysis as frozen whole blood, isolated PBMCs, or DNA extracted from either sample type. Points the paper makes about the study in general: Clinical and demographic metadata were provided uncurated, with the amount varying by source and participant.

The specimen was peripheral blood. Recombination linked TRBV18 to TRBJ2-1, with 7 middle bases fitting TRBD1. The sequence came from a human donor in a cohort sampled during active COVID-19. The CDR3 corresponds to CASSPLGGPDEQFF. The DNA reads TGTGCCAGCTCACCATTAGGGGGCCCGGATGAGCAGTTCTTC. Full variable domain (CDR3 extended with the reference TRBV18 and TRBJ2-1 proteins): NAGVMQNPRHLVRRRGQEARLRCSPMKGHSHVYWYRQLPEEGLKFMVYLQKENIIDESGMPKERFSAEFPKEGPSILRIQQVVRGDSAAYFCASSPLGGPDEQFFGPGTRLTVL.